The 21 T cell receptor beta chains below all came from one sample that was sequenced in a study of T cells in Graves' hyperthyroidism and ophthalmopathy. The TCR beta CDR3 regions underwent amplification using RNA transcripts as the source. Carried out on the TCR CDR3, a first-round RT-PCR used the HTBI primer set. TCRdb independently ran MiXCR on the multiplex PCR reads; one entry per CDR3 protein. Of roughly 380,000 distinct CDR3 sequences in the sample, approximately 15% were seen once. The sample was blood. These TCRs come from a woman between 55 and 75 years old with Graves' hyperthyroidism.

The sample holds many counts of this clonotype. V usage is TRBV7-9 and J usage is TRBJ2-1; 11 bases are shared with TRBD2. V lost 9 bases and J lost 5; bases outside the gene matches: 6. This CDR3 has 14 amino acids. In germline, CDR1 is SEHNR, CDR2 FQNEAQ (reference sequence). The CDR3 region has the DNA TGTGCCAGTACACTAGCGGGAGTAGACAATGAGCAGTTCTTC. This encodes CASTLAGVDNEQFF.

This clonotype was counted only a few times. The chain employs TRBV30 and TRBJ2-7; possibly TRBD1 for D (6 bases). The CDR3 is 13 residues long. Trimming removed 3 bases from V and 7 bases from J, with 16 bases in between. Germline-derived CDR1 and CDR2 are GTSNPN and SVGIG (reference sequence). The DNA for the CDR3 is TGTGCCTGGAGGCAACTGGACAGAAGGGAGCAGTACTTC. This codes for CAWRQLDRREQYF.

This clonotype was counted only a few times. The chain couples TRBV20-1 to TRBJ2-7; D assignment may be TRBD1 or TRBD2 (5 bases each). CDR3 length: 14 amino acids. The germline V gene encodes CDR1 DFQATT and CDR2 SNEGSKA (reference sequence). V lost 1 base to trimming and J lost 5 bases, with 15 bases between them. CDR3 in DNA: TGCAGTGCTAGAGGGACGGGAATGGGGCACGAGCAGTACTTC. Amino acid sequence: CSARGTGMGHEQYF.

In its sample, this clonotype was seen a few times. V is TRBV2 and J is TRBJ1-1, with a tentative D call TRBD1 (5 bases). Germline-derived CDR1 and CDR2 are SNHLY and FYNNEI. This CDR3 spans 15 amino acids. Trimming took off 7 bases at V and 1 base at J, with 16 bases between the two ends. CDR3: CASTQDITGNTEAFF. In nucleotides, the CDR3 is TGTGCCAGCACCCAGGACATCACCGGGAACACTGAAGCTTTCTTT.

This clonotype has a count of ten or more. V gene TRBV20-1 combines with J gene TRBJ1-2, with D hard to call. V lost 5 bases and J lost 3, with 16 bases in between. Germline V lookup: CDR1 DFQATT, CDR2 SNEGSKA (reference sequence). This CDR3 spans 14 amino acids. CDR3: CSARLARADYGYTF. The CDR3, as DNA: TGCAGTGCTCGATTAGCTCGGGCGGACTATGGCTACACCTTC.

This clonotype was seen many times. The CDR3 DNA reads TGTGCCAGCAGCCCTCGATCCTACGCGGGTTCACCCCTCCACTTT. Translation gives CASSPRSYAGSPLHF. V gene TRBV3-1 combines with J gene TRBJ1-6; D is uncertain. Germline V gene lookup returns CDR1 LGHDT and CDR2 YNNKEL (reference sequence). The CDR3 sequence is 15 residues long. V was shortened by 4 bases and J by 9 bases, with 16 bases between the two germline ends.

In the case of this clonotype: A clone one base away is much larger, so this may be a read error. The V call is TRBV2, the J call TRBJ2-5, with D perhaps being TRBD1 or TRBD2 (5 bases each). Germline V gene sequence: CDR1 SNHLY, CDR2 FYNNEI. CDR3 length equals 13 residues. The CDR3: CAGSEGLKETQYF. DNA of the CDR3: TGTGCCGGCAGTGAGGGGTTGAAAGAGACCCAGTACTTC.

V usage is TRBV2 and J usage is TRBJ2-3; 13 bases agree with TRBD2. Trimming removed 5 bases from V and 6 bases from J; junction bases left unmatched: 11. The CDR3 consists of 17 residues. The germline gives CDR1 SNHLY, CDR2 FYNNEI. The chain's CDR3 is CASSPTSGRAGRDTQYF. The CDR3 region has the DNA TGTGCCAGCAGTCCCACTAGCGGGAGGGCCGGGCGGGATACGCAGTATTTT.

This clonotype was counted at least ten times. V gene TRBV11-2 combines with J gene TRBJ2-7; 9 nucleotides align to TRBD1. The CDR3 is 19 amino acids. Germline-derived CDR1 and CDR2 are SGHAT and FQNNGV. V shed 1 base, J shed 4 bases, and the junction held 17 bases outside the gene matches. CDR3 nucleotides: TGTGCCAGCAGCTTAGTAAAAGGGAGGCCGGGACAGGGCCTTTACGAGCAGTACTTC. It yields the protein CASSLVKGRPGQGLYEQYF.

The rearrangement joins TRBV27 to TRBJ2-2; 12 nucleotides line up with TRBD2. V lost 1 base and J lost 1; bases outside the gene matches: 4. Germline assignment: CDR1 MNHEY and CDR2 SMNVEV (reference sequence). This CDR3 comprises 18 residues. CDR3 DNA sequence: TGTGCCAGCAGTTTATGGACTAGCGGGGCGGGGAACACCGGGGAGCTGTTTTTT. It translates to CASSLWTSGAGNTGELFF.

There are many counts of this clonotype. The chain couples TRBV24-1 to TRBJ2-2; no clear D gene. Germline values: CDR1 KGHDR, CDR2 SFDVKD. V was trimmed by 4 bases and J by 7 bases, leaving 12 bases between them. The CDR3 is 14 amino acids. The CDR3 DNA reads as TGTGCCACCAGTGAAGGGTTAGTGAACGGGGAGCTGTTTTTT. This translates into CATSEGLVNGELFF.

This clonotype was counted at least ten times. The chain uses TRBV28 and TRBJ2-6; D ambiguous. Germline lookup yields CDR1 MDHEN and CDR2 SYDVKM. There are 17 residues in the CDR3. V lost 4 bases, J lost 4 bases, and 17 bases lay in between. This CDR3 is CASSWAGNLQGANVLTF. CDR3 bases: TGTGCCAGCAGTTGGGCAGGCAACCTCCAGGGGGCCAACGTCCTGACTTTC.

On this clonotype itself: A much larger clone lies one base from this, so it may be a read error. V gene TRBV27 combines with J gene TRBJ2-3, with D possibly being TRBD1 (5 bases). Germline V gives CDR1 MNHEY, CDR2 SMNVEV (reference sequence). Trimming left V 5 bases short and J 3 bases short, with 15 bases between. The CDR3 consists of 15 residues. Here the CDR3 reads CASSDLGDPTDTQYF. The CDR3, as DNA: TGTGCCAGCAGTGATTTAGGGGATCCTACAGATACGCAGTATTTT.

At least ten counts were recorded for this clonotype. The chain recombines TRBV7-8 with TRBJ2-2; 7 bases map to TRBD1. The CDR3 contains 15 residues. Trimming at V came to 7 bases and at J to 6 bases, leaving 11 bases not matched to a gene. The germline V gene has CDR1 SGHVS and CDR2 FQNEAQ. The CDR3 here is CASTRSGQPSGELFF. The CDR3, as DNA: TGTGCCAGCACCCGCTCGGGACAGCCTTCCGGGGAGCTGTTTTTT.

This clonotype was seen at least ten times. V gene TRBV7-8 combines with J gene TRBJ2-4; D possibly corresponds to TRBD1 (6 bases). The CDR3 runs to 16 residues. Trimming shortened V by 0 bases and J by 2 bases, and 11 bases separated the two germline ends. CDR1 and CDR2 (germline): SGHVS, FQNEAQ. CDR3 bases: TGTGCCAGCAGCTTAGCGCGAGGGGGAACCAAAAACATTCAGTACTTC. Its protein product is CASSLARGGTKNIQYF.

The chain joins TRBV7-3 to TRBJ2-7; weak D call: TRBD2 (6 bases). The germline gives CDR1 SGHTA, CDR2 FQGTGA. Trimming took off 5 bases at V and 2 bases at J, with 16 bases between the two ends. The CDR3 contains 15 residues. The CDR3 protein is CASSPSGTGTYEQYF. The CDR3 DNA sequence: TGTGCCAGCAGCCCCAGTGGGACTGGGACCTACGAGCAGTACTTC.

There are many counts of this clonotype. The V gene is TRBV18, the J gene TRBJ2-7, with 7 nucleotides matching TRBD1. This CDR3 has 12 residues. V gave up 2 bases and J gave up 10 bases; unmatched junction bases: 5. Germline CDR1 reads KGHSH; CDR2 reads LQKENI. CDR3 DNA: TGTGCCAGCTCACCAATAGGACAGGATCAGTACTTC. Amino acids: CASSPIGQDQYF.

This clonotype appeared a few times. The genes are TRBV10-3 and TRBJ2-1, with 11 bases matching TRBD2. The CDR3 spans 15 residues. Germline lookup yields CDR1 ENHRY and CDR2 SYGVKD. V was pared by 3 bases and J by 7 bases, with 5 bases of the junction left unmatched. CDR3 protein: CAISDHSGRGNEQFF. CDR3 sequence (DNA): TGTGCCATCAGTGATCATAGCGGGAGGGGAAATGAGCAGTTCTTC.

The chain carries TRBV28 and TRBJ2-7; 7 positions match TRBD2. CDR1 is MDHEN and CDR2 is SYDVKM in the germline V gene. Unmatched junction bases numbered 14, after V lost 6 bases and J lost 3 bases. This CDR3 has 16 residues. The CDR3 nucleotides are TGTGCCAGCAGCTTTCGGGGTAGCGGGCGAGTCTACGAGCAGTACTTC. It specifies CASSFRGSGRVYEQYF.

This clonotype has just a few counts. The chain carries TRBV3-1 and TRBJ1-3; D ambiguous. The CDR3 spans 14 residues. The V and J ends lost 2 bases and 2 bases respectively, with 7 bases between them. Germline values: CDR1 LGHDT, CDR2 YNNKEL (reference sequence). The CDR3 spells CASSQPRAGNTIYF. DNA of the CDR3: TGTGCCAGCAGCCAACCTCGGGCTGGAAACACCATATATTTT.

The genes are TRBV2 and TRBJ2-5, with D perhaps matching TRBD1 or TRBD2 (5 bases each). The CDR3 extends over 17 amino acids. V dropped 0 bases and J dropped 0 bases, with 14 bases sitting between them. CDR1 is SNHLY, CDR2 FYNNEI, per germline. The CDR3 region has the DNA TGTGCCAGCAGTGAAGCGCTTACCGGGGCGTACCAAGAGACCCAGTACTTC. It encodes CASSEALTGAYQETQYF.